The 32 T cell receptor beta chains below all came from one sample that was sequenced in a study of blood T cell repertoires in COVID-19. Generated by immunoSEQ multiplex PCR, the TCRdb table keeps only in-frame clones and is missing some. The sample consists of around 300,000 clones, 85% of them appearing once. The sample was peripheral blood. These receptors all stem from a human donor in a cohort sampled during active COVID-19.

Ten or more counts support this clone. The chain links TRBV11-2 to TRBJ2-1; D remains ambiguous. Germline V gene data show CDR1 as SGHAT and CDR2 as FQNNGV. The V end lost 5 bases, the J end lost 13 bases, and 9 bases lay between the germline ends. The CDR3 consists of 10 residues. CDR3 region: CASSRESQFF. The CDR3 region has the DNA TGTGCCAGCAGCCGAGAATCCCAGTTCTTC.

The V and J genes are TRBV28 and TRBJ2-5; perhaps TRBD1 as D (6 bases). CDR1 MDHEN and CDR2 SYDVKM come from the germline V gene. Between the trimmed V and J ends, which lost 4 bases and 5 bases, there was a span of 14 bases. The CDR3 covers 14 residues. This CDR3 reads CASSSNRERETQYF. CDR3 nucleotide sequence: TGTGCCAGCAGTTCGAACAGGGAAAGGGAGACCCAGTACTTC.

The V and J genes are TRBV9 and TRBJ2-2; D remains ambiguous. The CDR3 sequence is 14 residues long. CDR1 is SGDLS, CDR2 YYNGEE, per germline. Trimming took off 0 bases at V and 3 bases at J, with 6 bases between the two ends. The CDR3 region is CASSVGPDTGELFF. CDR3 coding DNA: TGTGCCAGCAGCGTAGGGCCTGACACCGGGGAGCTGTTTTTT.

The rearrangement joins TRBV2 to TRBJ2-7, with D perhaps TRBD2 (6 bases). The V end was cut by 4 bases, the J end by 0 bases, with 10 bases between. Germline CDR1 reads SNHLY; CDR2 reads FYNNEI. This CDR3 contains 14 residues. For the CDR3, the DNA is TGTGCCAGCAGTGTGGACGGGAGCTCCTACGAGCAGTACTTC. Translated, it gives CASSVDGSSYEQYF. The whole variable domain, remainder taken from reference TRBV2 and TRBJ2-7, is EPEVTQTPSHQVTQMGQEVILRCVPISNHLYFYWYRQILGQKVEFLVSFYNNEISEKSEIFDDQFSVERPDGSNFTLKIRSTKLEDSAMYFCASSVDGSSYEQYFGPGTRLTVT.

The table lists this clone with a few counts. The V and J genes are TRBV11-2 and TRBJ2-2, with TRBD2 identical over 7 bases. Germline V gene data show CDR1 as SGHAT and CDR2 as FQNNGV. The CDR3 runs to 18 residues. V was clipped by 6 bases and J by 1 base; unmatched bases: 14. CDR3 in DNA: TGTGCCAGCAGGCCACTCGCGGGAGTCCACCTGAACACCGGGGAGCTGTTTTTT. It codes for CASRPLAGVHLNTGELFF.

The chain carries TRBV10-3 and TRBJ1-1; D is undetermined. V lost 2 bases and J 3 bases, leaving 16 bases between the germline ends. CDR1 ENHRY and CDR2 SYGVKD come from the germline V gene. The CDR3 is 16 residues long. CDR3 sequence (DNA): TGTGCCATCAGTGAGGCCCCCGACGAGGGCGACACTGAAGCTTTCTTT. Protein sequence: CAISEAPDEGDTEAFF.

The V gene is TRBV21-1, the J gene TRBJ2-1; no DNA check was done on the table's D call, TRBD2. TRBV21-1 is labeled a pseudogene. This CDR3 is built from 15 residues. The CDR3 loop reads CASRLPGLAENEQFF. As DNA, the CDR3 is TGTGCCAGCAGATTACCGGGACTAGCGGAGAATGAGCAGTTCTTC.

V and J are TRBV19 and TRBJ1-6, with 7 bases fitting TRBD1. Germline V gene data show CDR1 as LNHDA and CDR2 as SQIVND (reference sequence). V lost 9 bases and J lost 6; bases outside the gene matches: 5. The CDR3 contains 13 residues. This CDR3 is CASNRGFNSPLHF. The CDR3 DNA reads TGTGCCAGCAACAGGGGTTTTAATTCACCCCTCCACTTT.

The rearrangement uses TRBV5-4 and TRBJ2-1; D is possibly TRBD2 (6 bases). V shed 0 bases and J shed 6 bases, with 16 bases lying between them. Germline-derived CDR1 and CDR2 are SGHNT and YYREEE (reference sequence). The CDR3 has 16 residues. CDR3 nucleotides: TGTGCCAGCAGCTTGGATTCCGGGACTTGGAGCAATGAGCAGTTCTTC. It encodes CASSLDSGTWSNEQFF.

The chain employs TRBV19 and TRBJ1-1; 7 bases are shared with TRBD1. Germline V gene lookup returns CDR1 LNHDA and CDR2 SQIVND (reference sequence). The CDR3 extends over 13 amino acids. With 6 bases clipped from V and 4 bases from J, the junction kept 5 bases outside the gene matches. The CDR3 region has the DNA TGTGCCAGTAGAGACAGGGTGGGCACTGAAGCTTTCTTT. It translates to CASRDRVGTEAFF.

The chain links TRBV28 to TRBJ1-6, with a possible D match to TRBD1 (5 bases). The V gene's germline CDR1 is MDHEN and CDR2 SYDVKM. V shed 5 bases and J shed 9 bases, with 8 bases lying between them. This CDR3 is 12 amino acids long. CDR3 amino acids: CASSRQPSPLHF. CDR3 nucleotide sequence: TGTGCCAGCAGTCGACAGCCTTCACCCCTCCACTTT.

J is TRBJ1-5 and V is TRBV4-1, with TRBD1 matching over 9 bases. Germline values: CDR1 MGHRA, CDR2 YSYEKL. V gave up 1 base and J gave up 4 bases; unmatched junction bases: 8. CDR3 length equals 17 residues. This CDR3 reads CASSQGGRTGVNQPQHF. The CDR3 DNA sequence: TGCGCCAGCAGCCAAGGAGGCAGGACAGGGGTTAATCAGCCCCAGCATTTT.

V and J are TRBV2 and TRBJ1-5, with a possible D match to TRBD1 (5 bases). The V gene lost 10 bases and the J gene lost 0 bases, with 13 bases spanning the gap. Germline V gene sequence: CDR1 SNHLY, CDR2 FYNNEI. The CDR3 totals 14 residues. The CDR3 here is CANSEQDSNQPQHF. The CDR3 bases are TGTGCCAACTCCGAACAGGATAGCAATCAGCCCCAGCATTTT.

This sequence joins TRBV2 and TRBJ2-1; D not resolved. The CDR3 is made up of 16 amino acids. Germline V lookup: CDR1 SNHLY, CDR2 FYNNEI. V was trimmed by 6 bases and J by 0 bases, leaving 15 bases between them. The CDR3 here is CASSWLSESSYNEQFF. The CDR3 nucleotides are TGTGCCAGCAGCTGGTTATCGGAGAGCTCCTACAATGAGCAGTTCTTC.

V gene TRBV28 combines with J gene TRBJ2-3; TRBD1 agrees at 7 bases. The CDR3 sequence is 15 residues long. Looked up from germline, CDR1 is MDHEN and CDR2 is SYDVKM. V shed 4 bases and J 0 bases; nucleotides not matched to a gene: 4. This CDR3 reads CASSSPTGSTDTQYF. The CDR3 DNA follows: TGTGCCAGCAGTTCTCCGACAGGGAGCACAGATACGCAGTATTTT.

This rearrangement joins TRBV12-3 or TRBV12-4 to TRBJ1-1, with 8 positions matching TRBD1. V shed 6 bases, J shed 4 bases, and the junction held 4 bases outside the gene matches. The CDR3 is 13 amino acids. The CDR3 coding sequence is TGTGCCAGCAGCCAAACAGGGGGCACTGAAGCTTTCTTT. Protein product: CASSQTGGTEAFF.

The CDR3: CASSWRGGNQPQHF. CDR3 coding DNA: TGTGCCAGCAGTTGGCGGGGTGGCAATCAGCCCCAGCATTTT. V usage is TRBV6-2 or TRBV6-3 and J usage is TRBJ1-5; D unclear. V gave up 4 bases and J gave up 2 bases, with 9 bases separating them. Germline V lookup: CDR1 MNHEY, CDR2 SVGEGT. The CDR3 sequence is 14 residues long.

The chain joins TRBV4-3 to TRBJ1-4; D may be TRBD1 (6 bases). Germline V gene sequence: CDR1 LGHNA, CDR2 YSLEER. V was clipped by 0 bases and J by 8 bases, with 13 bases between them. The CDR3 totals 15 residues. DNA for the CDR3: TGCGCCAGCAGCCAAGATAGGGGGTTGTGGGAAAAACTGTTTTTT. Translation gives CASSQDRGLWEKLFF.

The V call is TRBV5-4, the J call TRBJ1-2; possible D gene TRBD1, 6 bases. The CDR3 spans 12 residues. The V gene lost 0 bases and the J gene lost 13 bases, with 13 bases spanning the gap. Germline lookup yields CDR1 SGHNT and CDR2 YYREEE (reference sequence). The CDR3 is CASSLAGEMGTF. For the CDR3, the DNA is TGTGCCAGCAGCTTGGCAGGGGAGATGGGCACCTTC. The full variable domain, its missing parts supplied by reference TRBV5-4 and TRBJ1-2, is ETGVTQSPTHLIKTRGQQVTLRCSSQSGHNTVSWYQQALGQGPQFIFQYYREEENGRGNFPPRFSGLQFPNYSSELNVNALELDDSALYLCASSLAGEMGTFGSGTRLTVV.

V and J are TRBV28 and TRBJ1-6, with 10 positions matching TRBD1. The germline CDR1 and CDR2 sequences are MDHEN and SYDVKM. CDR3 length equals 15 residues. The ends lost 6 bases at V and 9 bases at J; junction bases unmatched: 8. In DNA, the CDR3 is TGTGCCAGCAGATCCAGGGACAGGGGTAGTTCACCCCTCCACTTT. It translates to CASRSRDRGSSPLHF.

The rearrangement links TRBV9 to TRBJ2-1, with TRBD1 as a possible D gene (7 bases). Per the germline V gene, CDR1 is SGDLS and CDR2 is YYNGEE. The CDR3 covers 15 residues. Trimming took 4 bases from V and 4 from J, leaving 15 bases between them. This chain's CDR3 is CASSHRGSGYNEQFF. In DNA form, the CDR3 reads TGTGCCAGCAGCCACAGGGGTAGCGGATACAATGAGCAGTTCTTC.

The chain carries TRBV6-5 and TRBJ2-2; D is undetermined. Trimming shortened V by 4 bases and J by 7 bases, and 4 bases separated the two germline ends. This CDR3 is 11 amino acids long. Germline CDR1 reads MNHEY; CDR2 reads SVGAGI. CDR3 DNA: TGTGCCAGCAGTTTTAACGGGGAGCTGTTTTTT. The encoded protein is CASSFNGELFF.

The rearrangement uses TRBV24-1 and TRBJ1-2, with a tentative D call TRBD1 (5 bases). Germline V gene lookup returns CDR1 KGHDR and CDR2 SFDVKD. V was shortened by 5 bases and J by 4 bases, with 13 bases between the two germline ends. The CDR3 runs 14 residues. The CDR3 DNA reads TGTGCCACCAGTGGGGGGGAAAGGGGCTATGGCTACACCTTC. Translated: CATSGGERGYGYTF.

This rearrangement joins TRBV11-2 to TRBJ2-1; the D is unclear. V shed 7 bases and J shed 0 bases, with 13 bases lying between them. The CDR3 covers 15 residues. The germline V gene has CDR1 SGHAT and CDR2 FQNNGV. Here the CDR3 reads CASTRTGSSYNEQFF. DNA of the CDR3: TGTGCCAGCACCCGTACCGGTAGCTCCTACAATGAGCAGTTCTTC.

The CDR3 loop is CASSSTSGIYTDTQYF. The CDR3 coding sequence is TGTGCCAGCAGCTCGACTAGCGGGATTTACACAGATACGCAGTATTTT. This sequence joins TRBV5-4 and TRBJ2-3; TRBD2 matches at 11 bases. The CDR3 extends over 16 amino acids. Germline CDR1 is SGHNT and CDR2 is YYREEE (reference sequence). The V segment lost 3 bases and the J segment 2 bases; nucleotides outside the gene matches: 5.

Only one count was recorded for this clone. The V gene is TRBV24-1, the J gene TRBJ1-5; 12 nucleotides line up with TRBD1. V trimming: 6 bases; J trimming: 13 bases; junction bases outside the gene matches: 6. Germline loops: CDR1 KGHDR, CDR2 SFDVKD. CDR3 length: 13 amino acids. The CDR3 reads CATSTGQGAGQHF. The CDR3, as DNA: TGTGCCACCAGTACGGGACAGGGGGCCGGGCAGCATTTT.

The V call is TRBV3-1 (or the pseudogene TRBV3-2), the J call TRBJ1-1; TRBD1 matches 7 bases. The length of the CDR3 is 14 residues. Trimming at V came to 4 bases and at J to 4 bases, leaving 6 bases not matched to a gene. Germline assignment: CDR1 LGHDT and CDR2 YNNKEL (reference sequence). The CDR3 spells CASSPPTGSTEAFF. In DNA, the CDR3 is TGTGCCAGCAGCCCCCCGACAGGGAGCACTGAAGCTTTCTTT.

The chain recombines TRBV28 with TRBJ1-6; D unresolved. There are 16 residues in the CDR3. Germline V lookup: CDR1 MDHEN, CDR2 SYDVKM. Between the trimmed V and J ends, which lost 3 bases and 7 bases, there was a span of 16 bases. The CDR3 protein is CASSLGGGFRNSPLHF. The DNA of the CDR3 is TGTGCCAGCAGTTTGGGTGGCGGGTTTCGGAATTCACCCCTCCACTTT.

The rearrangement uses TRBV7-9 and TRBJ1-1; 9 bases are shared with TRBD1. Germline CDR1 and CDR2: SEHNR and FQNEAQ (reference sequence). The CDR3 has 16 residues. V gave up 5 bases and J gave up 4 bases; unmatched junction bases: 11. The CDR3, as DNA: TGTGCCAGCAGCAAGGACAGGGGCGTTTTTGGCACTGAAGCTTTCTTT. Residues: CASSKDRGVFGTEAFF.

The chain uses TRBV12-5 and TRBJ1-6; 7 nucleotides line up with TRBD1. The CDR3 sequence is 15 residues long. Germline lookup yields CDR1 LGHNT and CDR2 FRNRAP. V was clipped by 0 bases and J by 10 bases; unmatched bases: 6. CDR3 nucleotide sequence: TGTGCTAGTGGTTTGGTACAGGGGTATGGATCACCCCTCCACTTT. Protein product: CASGLVQGYGSPLHF.

V and J are TRBV29-1 and TRBJ1-2; no firm D call. Trimming removed 4 bases from V and 3 bases from J, with 6 bases in between. The germline CDR1 and CDR2 sequences are SQVTM and ANQGSEA. This CDR3 has 11 amino acids. This CDR3 reads CSVGSDYGYTF. The CDR3 DNA is TGCAGCGTTGGGTCAGACTATGGCTACACCTTC.

V is TRBV2 and J is TRBJ2-1; D remains ambiguous. The CDR3 covers 11 residues. Germline CDR1 and CDR2: SNHLY and FYNNEI. V lost 4 bases, J lost 9 bases, and 7 bases lay in between. CDR3 nucleotide sequence: TGTGCCAGCAGTGTGTACGGTGAGCAGTTCTTC. Amino acid sequence: CASSVYGEQFF.